Below are 24 T cell receptor beta chains sequenced from a single sample in a study of blood T cell repertoires in COVID-19. The method was immunoSEQ multiplex PCR; TCRdb's version includes in-frame clones alone and lacks a portion of them. The sample lists fewer than 120,000 clones, roughly 76% occurring once. Sequenced: peripheral blood. These receptors were collected from a woman aged 55 to 70 with acute or convalescent COVID-19.

J is TRBJ1-2 and V is TRBV2; D gene unclear. Germline assignment: CDR1 SNHLY and CDR2 FYNNEI. The CDR3 loop spans 13 amino acids. The germline V and J ends were trimmed by 3 bases and 4 bases, with 9 bases remaining between them. The CDR3 DNA sequence: TGTGCCAGCAGTGATCTGGGCCTCTATGGCTACACCTTC. Translation gives CASSDLGLYGYTF.

The chain joins TRBV5-5 to TRBJ1-1; no definite D call. The CDR3 sequence is 12 residues long. V gave up 0 bases and J gave up 6 bases, with 6 bases separating them. From germline, CDR1 is SGHKS and CDR2 YYEKEE (reference sequence). The CDR3 nucleotides read TGTGCCAGCAGCTTGGCGTTCGCTGAAGCTTTCTTT. Translated: CASSLAFAEAFF.

The V and J genes are TRBV4-1 and TRBJ1-5; possibly TRBD1 for D (6 bases). This CDR3 has 17 amino acids. CDR1 is MGHRA and CDR2 is YSYEKL in the germline V gene. The ends were cut back, 4 bases at V and 7 bases at J, with 23 bases in the middle. CDR3 sequence: CASSPLPGGFGTQPQHF. The CDR3 DNA is TGCGCCAGCAGCCCCCTCCCGGGGGGCTTCGGGACGCAGCCCCAGCATTTT.

The chain employs TRBV9 and TRBJ2-5; 10 bases align to TRBD2. Per germline, CDR1 SGDLS and CDR2 YYNGEE. This CDR3 region has 15 residues. The V segment lost 4 bases and the J segment 5 bases; nucleotides outside the gene matches: 8. The CDR3 bases are TGTGCCAGCAGCCCGCGGACTAGCGGCCGGGAGACCCAGTACTTC. The encoded protein is CASSPRTSGRETQYF.

CDR3 in DNA: TGCGCCAGCAGCCTAAATCAGGGTAGCTCCTACAATGAGCAGTTCTTC. Translation: CASSLNQGSSYNEQFF. This chain joins TRBV4-1 and TRBJ2-1; the D gene is possibly TRBD1 (5 bases). With 4 bases removed from V and 0 bases from J, the gap between germline ends came to 13 bases. Looked up from germline, CDR1 is MGHRA and CDR2 is YSYEKL. The CDR3 loop spans 16 amino acids.

The CDR3 DNA reads TGTGCCAGCAGCGCCGGGGGGACCTCCTACAATGAGCAGTTCTTC. This encodes CASSAGGTSYNEQFF. The chain employs TRBV9 and TRBJ2-1, with 7 bases aligning to TRBD2. Looked up from germline, CDR1 is SGDLS and CDR2 is YYNGEE. The trim removed 3 bases at V and 0 bases at J, leaving 3 bases unmatched. This CDR3 has 15 amino acids.

The gene calls are TRBV6-1 and TRBJ1-2, with no clear D. Germline-derived CDR1 and CDR2 are MNHNS and SASEGT. The V end was cut by 1 base, the J end by 8 bases, with 8 bases between. The CDR3 extends over 12 amino acids. CDR3 nucleotide sequence: TGTGCCAGCAGTGAAGAGAGGGTAGGCTACACCTTC. This encodes CASSEERVGYTF.

V and J are TRBV7-2 and TRBJ1-5; tentatively, D is TRBD1 (5 bases). There are 14 residues in the CDR3. Germline V gene data show CDR1 as SGHTA and CDR2 as FQGNSA. V gave up 2 bases and J gave up 2 bases, with 7 bases separating them. The CDR3 protein is CASSLWGGNQPQHF. The CDR3 bases are TGTGCCAGCAGCTTATGGGGGGGCAATCAGCCCCAGCATTTT. Based on the CDR3 plus reference TRBV7-2 and TRBJ1-5, the full variable domain is GAGVSQSPSNKVTEKGKDVELRCDPISGHTALYWYRQSLGQGLEFLIYFQGNSAPDKSGLPSDRFSAERTGGSVSTLTIQRTQQEDSAVYLCASSLWGGNQPQHFGDGTRLSIL.

This chain uses TRBV5-6 with TRBJ1-2; 7 nucleotides line up with TRBD1. There are 14 residues in the CDR3. V dropped 4 bases and J dropped 4; count of bases not matched to a gene: 7. Germline CDR1 and CDR2: SGHDT and YYEEEE. Written as DNA, the CDR3 is TGTGCCAGCAGCCCCCGACAGGGAATCTATGGCTACACCTTC. It codes for CASSPRQGIYGYTF.

The chain employs TRBV10-3 and TRBJ2-7, with D possibly matching TRBD1 (6 bases). The V gene lost 3 bases and the J gene lost 1 base, with 7 bases spanning the gap. This CDR3 contains 13 residues. Germline V CDR1 and CDR2: ENHRY, SYGVKD. CDR3 DNA: TGTGCCATCAGTGATACAGGGTCCTACGAGCAGTACTTC. This translates into CAISDTGSYEQYF.

The chain couples TRBV30 to TRBJ1-1; D is unclear. The CDR3 extends over 10 amino acids. The V and J ends lost 0 bases and 6 bases respectively, with 2 bases between them. From germline, CDR1 is GTSNPN and CDR2 SVGIG (reference sequence). Written as DNA, the CDR3 is TGTGCCTGGAGTGTCGCTGAAGCTTTCTTT. It yields the protein CAWSVAEAFF.

V and J are TRBV9 and TRBJ2-5; D possibly corresponds to TRBD2 (7 bases). Trimming pared 0 bases from V and 5 bases from J, leaving 14 bases between. The germline V gene has CDR1 SGDLS and CDR2 YYNGEE. The CDR3 sequence is 15 residues long. The CDR3 DNA sequence: TGTGCCAGCAGCGTAGGATTAGGGGGAGGGGAGACCCAGTACTTC. This gives the protein CASSVGLGGGETQYF.

The chain joins TRBV11-2 to TRBJ1-2; TRBD1 matches at 8 bases. CDR1 is SGHAT and CDR2 is FQNNGV in the germline V gene. The CDR3 runs to 13 residues. Germline trimming cut 5 bases from V and 8 bases from J; bases unmatched to any gene: 7. The CDR3 bases are TGTGCCAGCAGCCCGACAGGGGCGGTCGGCTACACCTTC. It translates to CASSPTGAVGYTF.

The chain links TRBV5-1 to TRBJ1-2; 7 bases match TRBD1. The J segment lost 8 bases and the V segment lost 1 base, leaving 8 bases of the junction unmatched. From germline, CDR1 is SGHRS and CDR2 YFSETQ. This CDR3 has 14 amino acids. CDR3 in amino acids: CASSLTQQGSGYTF. The CDR3 DNA reads as TGCGCCAGCAGCTTGACTCAACAGGGGAGCGGCTACACCTTC.

The genes are TRBV2 and TRBJ2-7, with TRBD1 as a possible D gene (5 bases). Trimming removed 5 bases from V and 4 bases from J, with 18 bases in between. This CDR3 region has 15 residues. CDR1 and CDR2 from the germline V gene are SNHLY and FYNNEI. The CDR3 spells CASSSTVSRPYEQYF. The CDR3 DNA is TGTGCCAGCAGTTCGACAGTTTCTCGTCCATACGAGCAGTACTTC.

The rearrangement uses TRBV10-1 and TRBJ1-6, with a possible D match to TRBD1 (5 bases). Trimming shortened V by 0 bases and J by 9 bases, and 9 bases separated the two germline ends. Germline V gene sequence: CDR1 WNHNN, CDR2 SYGVQD (reference sequence). The CDR3 runs 14 residues. In DNA, the CDR3 is TGCGCCAGCAGTGAGTCTCTCGGGGGTTCACCCCTCCACTTT. Translating gives CASSESLGGSPLHF.

This clone appeared a few times. V is TRBV10-3 and J is TRBJ1-5; no firm D call. The CDR3 runs to 13 residues. V was shortened by 4 bases and J by 0 bases, with 4 bases between the two germline ends. From germline, CDR1 is ENHRY and CDR2 SYGVKD. The CDR3 spells CAISGGSNQPQHF. In nucleotides, the CDR3 is TGTGCCATCAGTGGAGGTAGCAATCAGCCCCAGCATTTT.

J is TRBJ2-3 and V is TRBV11-3; D perhaps matches TRBD1 (5 bases). The CDR3 length is 15 residues. Per germline, CDR1 SGHNT and CDR2 YENEEA. The ends were cut back, 5 bases at V and 4 bases at J, with 16 bases in the middle. CDR3 region: CASSAPGPQADTQYF. The CDR3 bases are TGTGCCAGCAGCGCGCCGGGCCCACAGGCAGATACGCAGTATTTT.

This clone was recorded once. The gene calls are TRBV19 and TRBJ2-3, with 7 bases lining up with TRBD1. Germline V CDR1 and CDR2: LNHDA, SQIVND (reference sequence). J lost 2 bases, V lost 3 bases, and 11 bases had no gene match. This CDR3 spans 17 amino acids. The chain's CDR3 is CASSIGWAGGSTDTQYF. The CDR3 nucleotides are TGTGCCAGTAGTATTGGGTGGGCAGGGGGATCCACAGATACGCAGTATTTT.

J is TRBJ2-7 and V is TRBV6-5; TRBD1 is a possible D gene (6 bases). The CDR3 spans 15 residues. V dropped 2 bases and J dropped 2 bases, with 13 bases sitting between them. Germline V gene data show CDR1 as MNHEY and CDR2 as SVGAGI. CDR3 coding DNA: TGTGCCAGCAGTTACAGCGGACAGACGACCTACGAGCAGTACTTC. Its protein is CASSYSGQTTYEQYF.

V is TRBV28 and J is TRBJ2-3, with 16 bases identical to TRBD2. Per germline, CDR1 MDHEN and CDR2 SYDVKM. V shed 3 bases, J shed 4 bases, and the junction held 10 bases outside the gene matches. This CDR3 comprises 19 residues. CDR3 in DNA: TGTGCCAGCAGTTTGGGGACTAGCGGGGGGGCTAATAGTCCAGATACGCAGTATTTT. Translating it yields CASSLGTSGGANSPDTQYF.

The chain employs TRBV18 and TRBJ1-1; 8 bases are a match to TRBD1. The CDR3 extends over 12 amino acids. Looked up from germline, CDR1 is KGHSH and CDR2 is LQKENI. V lost 6 bases and J lost 8; bases outside the gene matches: 5. The CDR3 spells CASSPRQGEAFF. CDR3 coding DNA: TGTGCCAGCTCGCCCCGACAGGGGGAAGCTTTCTTT.

This chain connects TRBV4-1 to TRBJ2-7, with D possibly matching TRBD2 (6 bases). The CDR3 totals 15 residues. The V end lost 0 bases, the J end lost 3 bases, and 12 bases lay between the germline ends. Germline V gene lookup returns CDR1 MGHRA and CDR2 YSYEKL. In DNA, the CDR3 is TGCGCCAGCAGCCAAGAACGGGGGACTGGCTACGAGCAGTACTTC. It specifies CASSQERGTGYEQYF.

In this sample, this clone turned up a few times. J is TRBJ1-5 and V is TRBV28, with D hard to call. The germline gives CDR1 MDHEN, CDR2 SYDVKM. The CDR3 has 15 residues. V lost 4 bases and J 0 bases, leaving 10 bases between the germline ends. The CDR3, as DNA: TGTGCCAGCAGTTCCCCCCTATATAGCAATCAGCCCCAGCATTTT. Its translation is CASSSPLYSNQPQHF.